Described below is a single T cell receptor (beta chain) sequence and its context. What it recognizes is unknown. Naive CD8 cells were CD45RO-negative, positively selected for CCR7, excluding terminally differentiated effector memory CD45RA+ cells. In the authors' workflow: Junction-only immunoSEQ sequences carried no quality scores, so filtering differed. The data were produced by immunoSEQ multiplex PCR, yet TCRdb's version contains in-frame clones alone and is incomplete. V, J and clone size derive from that table, while D and trimming were established from the DNA sequence. The sample yields about 680,000 clones, 92% seen once. The ends were cut back, 2 bases at V and 3 bases at J, with 11 bases in the middle. There are 14 residues in the CDR3. Germline values: CDR1 GTSNPN, CDR2 SVGIG (reference sequence). The data originate from a study of shared clonotypes between healthy human individuals. Across the whole study: The study used three CD4 naive, three CD4 memory, two CD8 naive and one CD8 memory plate per donor.

Study-wide findings and caveats: A generally larger estimated richness was seen in naive subsets than in memory subsets. The donor pool, a small one, limited the genetic and exposure-history diversity represented.

This TCR came from a man aged 25 to 40 in good health. Sequenced material: naive CD8+ T cells sorted from blood. This chain joins TRBV30 and TRBJ2-1; D might be TRBD2 (5 bases). CDR3 coding DNA: TGTGCCTGGAGTCAAGGAAGCGGCTACAATGAGCAGTTCTTC. Protein sequence: CAWSQGSGYNEQFF. The variable domain in full, completed from reference TRBV30 and TRBJ2-1, reads SQTIHQWPATLVQPVGSPLSLECTVEGTSNPNLYWYRQAAGRGLQLLFYSVGIGQISSEVPQNLSASRPQDRQFILSSKKLLLSDSGFYLCAWSQGSGYNEQFFGPGTRLTVL.